This TCR beta chain was identified during a study of a mutant IDH1 vaccine in newly diagnosed glioma. Whole-study context: The treated population exhibited a male proportion of about 60%, a female proportion of 37.5%, and a mean age of roughly 41 years. Findings and limits, study-wide: It seemed that pseudoprogression was not linked to changes in the top peripheral T cell clonotypes.

The CDR3 covers 15 residues. CDR1 and CDR2 (germline): SGHRS, YFSETQ. V gave up 4 bases and J gave up 6 bases, with 17 bases separating them. This clone appeared a few times. Antigen specificity is unknown. Time point meaning: week 35, safety follow-up. Topical imiquimod was applied with each vaccine dose, which held 300 ug of mutant IDH1 20-mer peptide. The data were produced by immunoSEQ multiplex PCR, yet TCRdb's version contains in-frame clones alone and is incomplete. The sample holds approximately 45,000 clones, 88% seen once. The receptor's source is a woman aged 40 to 50 with glioma. The sample here was PBMCs, taken from a glioma patient whose treatment included an IDH1 peptide vaccine. This chain joins TRBV5-1 and TRBJ2-1; unclear D gene. The CDR3 nucleotides read TGCGCCAGCAGCCCGAGTGGATCCGTTCTCAATGAGCAGTTCTTC. It translates to CASSPSGSVLNEQFF.